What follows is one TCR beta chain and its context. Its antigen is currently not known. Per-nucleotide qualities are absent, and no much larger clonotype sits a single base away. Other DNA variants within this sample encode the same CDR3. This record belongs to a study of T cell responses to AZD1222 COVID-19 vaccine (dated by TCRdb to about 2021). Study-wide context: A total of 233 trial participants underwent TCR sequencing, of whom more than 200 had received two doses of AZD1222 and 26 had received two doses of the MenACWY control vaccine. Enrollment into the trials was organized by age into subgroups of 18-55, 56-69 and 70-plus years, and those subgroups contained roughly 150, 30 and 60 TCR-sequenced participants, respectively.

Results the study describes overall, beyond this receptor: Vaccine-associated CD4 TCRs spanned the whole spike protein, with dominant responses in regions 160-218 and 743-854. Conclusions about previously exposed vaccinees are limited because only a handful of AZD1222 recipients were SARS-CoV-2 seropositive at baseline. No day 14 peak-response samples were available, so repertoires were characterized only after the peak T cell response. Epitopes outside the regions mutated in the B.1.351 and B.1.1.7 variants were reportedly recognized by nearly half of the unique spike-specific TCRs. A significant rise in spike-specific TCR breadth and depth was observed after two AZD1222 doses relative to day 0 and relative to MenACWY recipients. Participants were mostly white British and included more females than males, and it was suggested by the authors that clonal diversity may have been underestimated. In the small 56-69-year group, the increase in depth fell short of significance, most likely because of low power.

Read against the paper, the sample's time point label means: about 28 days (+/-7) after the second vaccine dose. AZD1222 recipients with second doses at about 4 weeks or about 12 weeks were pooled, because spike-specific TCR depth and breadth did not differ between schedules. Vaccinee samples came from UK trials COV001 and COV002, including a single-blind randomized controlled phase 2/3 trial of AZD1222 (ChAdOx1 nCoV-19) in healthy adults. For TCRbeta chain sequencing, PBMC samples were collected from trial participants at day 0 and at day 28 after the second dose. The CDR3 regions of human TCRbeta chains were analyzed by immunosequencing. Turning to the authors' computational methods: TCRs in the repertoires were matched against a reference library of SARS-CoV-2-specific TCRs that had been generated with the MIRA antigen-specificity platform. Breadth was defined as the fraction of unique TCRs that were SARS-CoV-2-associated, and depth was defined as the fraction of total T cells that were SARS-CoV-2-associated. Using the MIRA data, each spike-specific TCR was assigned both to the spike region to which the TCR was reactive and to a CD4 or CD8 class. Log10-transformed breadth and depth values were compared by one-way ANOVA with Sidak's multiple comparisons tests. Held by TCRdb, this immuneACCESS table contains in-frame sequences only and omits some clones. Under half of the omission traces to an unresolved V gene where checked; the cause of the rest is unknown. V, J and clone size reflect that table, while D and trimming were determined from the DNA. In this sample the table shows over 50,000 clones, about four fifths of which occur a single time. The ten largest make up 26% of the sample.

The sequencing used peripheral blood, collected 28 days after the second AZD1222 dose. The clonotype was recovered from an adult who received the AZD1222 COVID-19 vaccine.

The DNA sequence follows: TGTGCCAGCAGCATTACGGGGAATTCACCCCTCCACTTT. It translates to CASSITGNSPLHF. This receptor chain uses TRBV12-3 or TRBV12-4 and TRBJ1-6, with the D gene too uncertain to name. The CDR3, from cysteine to phenylalanine, totals 13 residues. The only DNA kept is the CDR3, 39 bases in frame from the first base. V loses 6 bases of germline sequence and J loses 7 bases, and the interval between the two ends is 10 bases.